This T cell receptor (beta chain) came from a study of T cells after yellow fever vaccination. At the level of the study: Preparing low-cell-number fractions relied on SMART-Seq v4 Ultra Low Input.

Synthesis of TCR cDNA relied on 5'RACE template switching, which attached a universal primer site and UMIs. TCRdb processed the 5' RACE reads anew with MiXCR; each CDR3 protein has one entry. In the table there are under 550,000 distinct CDR3 sequences, roughly 22% of which are singletons. The ends were cut back, 0 bases at V and 2 bases at J, with 9 bases in the middle. CDR1 SGHKS and CDR2 YYEKEE come from the germline V gene (reference sequence). This CDR3 comprises 14 residues. The material was PBMCs, obtained approximately 20 days after the first yellow fever vaccination. The rearrangement links TRBV5-5 to TRBJ2-7; D call uncertain. This clonotype originated in a man between 18 and 35 years old who received the YFV17D yellow fever vaccine. CDR3 bases: TGTGCCAGCAGCTTGGCCACCGTCACCTACGAGCAGTACTTC. This codes for CASSLATVTYEQYF.